The 13 T cell receptor beta chains listed next were all sequenced from one sample in a study of blood T cell repertoires in COVID-19. The data were produced by immunoSEQ multiplex PCR, yet TCRdb's version contains in-frame clones alone and is incomplete. The sample yields just over 90,000 clones, around four fifths seen once. Sequenced: peripheral blood. The receptors here all came from a human donor in a cohort sampled during active COVID-19.

The rearrangement joins TRBV6-5 to TRBJ1-3; D is uncertain. V lost 6 bases and J 2 bases, leaving 5 bases between the germline ends. The germline gives CDR1 MNHEY, CDR2 SVGAGI. CDR3 length equals 12 residues. CDR3 protein: CASSVAGNTIYF. CDR3 coding DNA: TGTGCCAGCAGCGTTGCTGGAAACACCATATATTTT.

The chain recombines TRBV19 with TRBJ2-2, with 11 bases identical to TRBD2. V was clipped by 8 bases and J by 5 bases; unmatched bases: 10. CDR1 is LNHDA and CDR2 is SQIVND in the germline V gene (reference sequence). This CDR3 has 16 amino acids. CDR3 in amino acids: CASVHGGLAGTGELFF. The DNA for the CDR3 is TGTGCCAGTGTTCATGGAGGACTAGCGGGTACCGGGGAGCTGTTTTTT.

This clone was seen only a few times. The chain uses TRBV5-1 and TRBJ2-7, with 7 bases that match TRBD2. The CDR3 spans 15 residues. The germline gives CDR1 SGHRS, CDR2 YFSETQ. The trim removed 6 bases at V and 5 bases at J, leaving 14 bases unmatched. The CDR3 protein is CASNRFGGSLDEQYF. CDR3 sequence (DNA): TGCGCCAGCAATAGGTTCGGCGGGAGCCTGGACGAGCAGTACTTC.

V gene TRBV28 combines with J gene TRBJ2-3; TRBD2 agrees at 8 bases. CDR1 is MDHEN and CDR2 is SYDVKM in the germline V gene. The CDR3 runs 15 residues. V lost 5 bases, J lost 1 base, and 5 bases stayed unmatched. CDR3 amino acids: CASSTQTSGTDTQYF. DNA for the CDR3: TGTGCCAGCAGTACCCAGACTAGCGGCACAGATACGCAGTATTTT.

The V and J genes are TRBV27 and TRBJ2-3; 9 bases match TRBD2. The germline gives CDR1 MNHEY, CDR2 SMNVEV (reference sequence). The CDR3 consists of 14 residues. Unmatched junction bases numbered 8, after V lost 7 bases and J lost 6 bases. As DNA, the CDR3 is TGTGCCAGCAAGCGCGGGGGGGCAACCGATACGCAGTATTTT. Its protein product is CASKRGGATDTQYF.

The rearrangement links TRBV3-1 (or the pseudogene TRBV3-2) to TRBJ2-3, with D uncertain. Looked up from germline, CDR1 is LGHDT and CDR2 is YNNKEL (reference sequence). The CDR3 spans 12 residues. The ends were cut back, 2 bases at V and 6 bases at J, with 6 bases in the middle. The CDR3 DNA reads TGTGCCAGCAGCCAATTCGGGGATACGCAGTATTTT. It yields the protein CASSQFGDTQYF.

This clone was seen just once. This rearrangement joins TRBV5-1 to TRBJ2-1; 8 bases fit TRBD2. CDR1 SGHRS and CDR2 YFSETQ come from the germline V gene. This CDR3 comprises 14 residues. V lost 1 base to trimming and J lost 13 bases; unmatched junction nucleotides: 10. CDR3 region: CASSLTSGAQNQFF. In nucleotides, the CDR3 is TGCGCCAGCAGCTTGACTAGCGGAGCCCAAAATCAGTTCTTC.

The chain carries TRBV7-2 and TRBJ2-3, with 8 bases that match TRBD2. The CDR3 extends over 17 amino acids. The germline gives CDR1 SGHTA, CDR2 FQGNSA. J gave up 2 bases and V 1 base, and 8 bases lay outside the gene matches. CDR3 amino acids: CASSLDGGGGLTDTQYF. The CDR3 DNA sequence: TGTGCCAGCAGCTTAGACGGGGGGGGTGGGCTCACAGATACGCAGTATTTT. The full variable domain, in which reference TRBV7-2 and TRBJ2-3 provide the parts outside the CDR3, is GAGVSQSPSNKVTEKGKDVELRCDPISGHTALYWYRQSLGQGLEFLIYFQGNSAPDKSGLPSDRFSAERTGGSVSTLTIQRTQQEDSAVYLCASSLDGGGGLTDTQYFGPGTRLTVL.

J is TRBJ2-3 and V is TRBV10-3; D not certain. The V end was cut by 6 bases, the J end by 3 bases, with 16 bases between. This CDR3 is 15 amino acids long. CDR1 and CDR2 (germline): ENHRY, SYGVKD. The CDR3 DNA reads as TGTGCCATCAGGAGTAGTCTCCTTTATACAGATACGCAGTATTTT. Translation: CAIRSSLLYTDTQYF.

This clone occurred once. The chain has TRBV3-1 (or the pseudogene TRBV3-2) and TRBJ2-5; TRBD1 matches 8 bases. V dropped 1 base and J dropped 4; count of bases not matched to a gene: 2. The CDR3 is made up of 14 amino acids. Germline CDR1 reads LGHDT; CDR2 reads YNNKEL (reference sequence). CDR3 region: CASSQGTGTETQYF. The DNA of the CDR3 is TGTGCCAGCAGCCAAGGGACAGGGACAGAGACCCAGTACTTC.

The chain combines TRBV28 with TRBJ1-5; TRBD1 is a possible D gene (6 bases). The germline V gene encodes CDR1 MDHEN and CDR2 SYDVKM. The CDR3 runs 13 residues. V lost 2 bases, J lost 6 bases, and 8 bases lay in between. The CDR3 loop is CASSLQGLQPQHF. CDR3 bases: TGTGCCAGCAGTTTACAGGGGCTTCAGCCCCAGCATTTT.

The gene calls are TRBV28 and TRBJ1-2; 7 bases are a match to TRBD1. This CDR3 has 14 residues. The V gene end was trimmed by 5 bases and the J gene end by 9 bases; junction bases not matched to a gene: 12. Looked up from germline, CDR1 is MDHEN and CDR2 is SYDVKM. DNA of the CDR3: TGTGCCAGCAGTCCCCCCGGACAGGTGGCTAGCTACACCTTC. Translation gives CASSPPGQVASYTF.

The chain couples TRBV7-3 to TRBJ2-1; D perhaps matches TRBD2 (5 bases). This CDR3 comprises 17 residues. CDR1 and CDR2 (germline): SGHTA, FQGTGA. V was trimmed by 5 bases and J by 0 bases, leaving 17 bases between them. The CDR3 region is CASSPNPQRYSYNEQFF. The DNA of the CDR3 is TGTGCCAGCAGCCCTAACCCACAGCGGTACTCCTACAATGAGCAGTTCTTC.